The 19 T cell receptor beta chains listed next were all sequenced from one sample in a study of shared clonotypes between healthy human individuals. Assay used: immunoSEQ multiplex PCR; TCRdb lists only in-frame clones, some missing. The sample carries 2 million to 2.5 million clones, approximately 95% recorded once. The sample taken for sequencing was naive CD4+ T cells from PBMCs. The subset here: CD45RA+ positively selected. Receptors were obtained from a young man in good health. Some clones in this sample may be carry-over from other donors' samples.

This chain uses TRBV28 with TRBJ1-1, with 8 bases that match TRBD1. Germline V CDR1 and CDR2: MDHEN, SYDVKM. The length of the CDR3 is 14 residues. Trimming at V came to 5 bases and at J to 4 bases, leaving 6 bases not matched to a gene. The CDR3 region is CASSLRTGRTEAFF. The DNA for the CDR3 is TGTGCCAGCAGTCTAAGGACAGGGCGCACTGAAGCTTTCTTT.

The chain uses TRBV11-2 and TRBJ1-1, with a tentative D call TRBD1 (5 bases). Germline CDR1 reads SGHAT; CDR2 reads FQNNGV. This CDR3 spans 15 amino acids. The V gene lost 5 bases and the J gene lost 1 base, with 14 bases spanning the gap. DNA for the CDR3: TGTGCCAGCAGCGCGGCAGGGCTTGGGAACACTGAAGCTTTCTTT. As protein: CASSAAGLGNTEAFF.

The chain carries TRBV28 and TRBJ1-2; D gene uncertain. This CDR3 comprises 13 residues. Trimming removed 8 bases from V and 3 bases from J, with 13 bases in between. CDR1 is MDHEN, CDR2 SYDVKM, per germline. The CDR3 loop is CASAVITDYGYTF. The CDR3 nucleotides read TGTGCCAGCGCCGTAATTACCGACTATGGCTACACCTTC.

The chain combines TRBV28 with TRBJ2-3, with D possibly matching TRBD2 (5 bases). This CDR3 comprises 13 residues. The V and J ends lost 3 bases and 12 bases respectively, with 16 bases between them. Germline CDR1 MDHEN, CDR2 SYDVKM. CDR3 protein: CASSLSARGLQYF. DNA for the CDR3: TGTGCCAGCAGTTTGTCCGCACGGGGTCTCCAGTATTTT.

The DNA of the CDR3 is TGCGCCAGCAGTGTGGCCCCAAGGCCCTACGAGCAGTACTTC. It codes for CASSVAPRPYEQYF. V gene TRBV23-1 combines with J gene TRBJ2-7; D is unresolved. TRBV23-1 is flagged as an ORF with uncertain function. There are 14 residues in the CDR3. Trimming cost V 5 bases and J 2 bases, with 13 bases left between them.

The chain carries TRBV7-9 and TRBJ2-6; no clear D gene. The CDR3 spans 15 residues. V was shortened by 2 bases and J by 3 bases, with 8 bases between the two germline ends. In germline, CDR1 is SEHNR, CDR2 FQNEAQ (reference sequence). The chain's CDR3 is CASSLPSVGANVLTF. CDR3 DNA: TGTGCCAGCAGCTTACCCTCTGTTGGGGCCAACGTCCTGACTTTC.

The chain employs TRBV6-5 and TRBJ2-3; no clear D. Germline V gene sequence: CDR1 MNHEY, CDR2 SVGAGI. Trimming left V 8 bases short and J 2 bases short, with 5 bases between. The CDR3 runs 11 residues. The CDR3 DNA follows: TGTGCCAGCCACGCCACAGATACGCAGTATTTT. Protein product: CASHATDTQYF.

This chain links TRBV5-1 with TRBJ2-1; D gene uncertain. V dropped 2 bases and J dropped 7 bases, with 10 bases sitting between them. The CDR3 is 13 amino acids. Germline V lookup: CDR1 SGHRS, CDR2 YFSETQ. The chain's CDR3 is CASSFTRRNEQFF. In DNA, the CDR3 is TGCGCCAGCAGCTTTACCCGCAGGAATGAGCAGTTCTTC.

The CDR3 sequence is CASSLRDRHTGELFF. The CDR3 coding sequence is TGTGCCAGCAGTCTCCGGGACCGTCACACCGGGGAGCTGTTTTTT. The chain is built from TRBV28 and TRBJ2-2; either TRBD1 or TRBD2 may fit D (5 bases each). CDR3 length: 15 residues. The V and J ends lost 5 bases and 3 bases respectively, with 13 bases between them. Germline values: CDR1 MDHEN, CDR2 SYDVKM.

This chain joins TRBV7-2 and TRBJ2-3; the match to TRBD1 covers 7 bases. The CDR3 runs to 16 residues. With 2 bases clipped from V and 3 bases from J, the junction kept 8 bases outside the gene matches. The germline gives CDR1 SGHTA, CDR2 FQGNSA. CDR3 sequence reads: CASSLLGTEITDTQYF. CDR3 nucleotide sequence: TGTGCCAGCAGCTTATTAGGGACAGAGATTACAGATACGCAGTATTTT.

The V call is TRBV30, the J call TRBJ1-1, with D hard to call. The CDR3 has 13 residues. Germline assignment: CDR1 GTSNPN and CDR2 SVGIG (reference sequence). Trimming removed 2 bases at V and 0 bases at J, with 7 bases between. CDR3: CAWSKVLNTEAFF. CDR3 nucleotide sequence: TGTGCCTGGAGTAAGGTCCTGAACACTGAAGCTTTCTTT.

The chain employs TRBV5-1 and TRBJ2-2; TRBD1 aligns across 10 bases. V was clipped by 4 bases and J by 5 bases; unmatched bases: 8. The germline V gene encodes CDR1 SGHRS and CDR2 YFSETQ. This CDR3 is built from 16 residues. CDR3 nucleotides: TGCGCCAGCAGCCCCGGACAGGGGGGGACGACCGGGGAGCTGTTTTTT. Its translation: CASSPGQGGTTGELFF. Looking up the rest from reference TRBV5-1 and TRBJ2-2 gives the full variable domain: KAGVTQTPRYLIKTRGQQVTLSCSPISGHRSVSWYQQTPGQGLQFLFEYFSETQRNKGNFPGRFSGRQFSNSRSEMNVSTLELGDSALYLCASSPGQGGTTGELFFGEGSRLTVL.

This clone showed up just a few times. The gene calls are TRBV21-1 and TRBJ1-2. TRBV21-1 is tagged as a pseudogene. The CDR3 covers 15 residues. The chain's CDR3 is CASSTGGALDYGYTF. In DNA form, the CDR3 reads TGTGCCAGCAGCACGGGAGGGGCTCTGGACTATGGCTACACCTTC.

V gene TRBV5-1 combines with J gene TRBJ2-7, with TRBD2 matching over 7 bases. After removal of 2 bases from V and 0 bases from J, the junction contained 5 bases not matched to a gene. The V gene's germline CDR1 is SGHRS and CDR2 YFSETQ. CDR3 length: 15 residues. CDR3 DNA sequence: TGCGCCAGCAGCTTCAGCCGGGAGGCCTCCTACGAGCAGTACTTC. The encoded protein is CASSFSREASYEQYF.

This clone was counted once. The chain combines TRBV10-3 with TRBJ2-7; 9 bases map to TRBD1. This CDR3 has 13 residues. The V and J ends lost 6 bases and 9 bases, in that order; junction bases with no gene match: 9. The V gene's germline CDR1 is ENHRY and CDR2 SYGVKD. CDR3 nucleotide sequence: TGTGCCATCAGCTCTGGACAGGGGAGGGGGCAGTACTTC. Translated: CAISSGQGRGQYF.

CDR3 nucleotide sequence: TGTGCCAGTAGTGGATGGGGGGTCACTGAAGCTTTCTTT. Protein sequence: CASSGWGVTEAFF. This chain connects TRBV19 to TRBJ1-1, with D possibly matching TRBD1 (5 bases). CDR1 and CDR2 (germline): LNHDA, SQIVND (reference sequence). The V end was cut by 5 bases, the J end by 4 bases, with 11 bases between. The CDR3 is 13 residues long.

This sequence joins TRBV2 and TRBJ1-1, with a weak D call TRBD1 (5 bases). The CDR3 length is 17 residues. Germline V lookup: CDR1 SNHLY, CDR2 FYNNEI. Trimming left V 2 bases short and J 0 bases short, with 16 bases between. CDR3 in DNA: TGTGCCAGCAGTGAATTTGGGGGAAGAGGTATGAACACTGAAGCTTTCTTT. Amino acids: CASSEFGGRGMNTEAFF.

The gene calls are TRBV7-2 and TRBJ1-4; weak D call: TRBD1 (6 bases). CDR1 is SGHTA, CDR2 FQGNSA, per germline. The V and J ends lost 3 bases and 4 bases respectively, with 21 bases between them. The CDR3 has 18 amino acids. CDR3 nucleotide sequence: TGTGCCAGCAGCTTCTCATTAACAGGGAAAAACTATAATGAAAAACTGTTTTTT. This gives the protein CASSFSLTGKNYNEKLFF.

This chain joins TRBV5-1 and TRBJ1-3; D is ambiguous. The CDR3 totals 14 residues. Germline loops: CDR1 SGHRS, CDR2 YFSETQ. V was shortened by 2 bases and J by 3 bases, with 9 bases between the two germline ends. The CDR3 loop is CASSFETHGNTIYF. The CDR3 DNA reads as TGCGCCAGCAGCTTCGAGACGCATGGAAACACCATATATTTT.